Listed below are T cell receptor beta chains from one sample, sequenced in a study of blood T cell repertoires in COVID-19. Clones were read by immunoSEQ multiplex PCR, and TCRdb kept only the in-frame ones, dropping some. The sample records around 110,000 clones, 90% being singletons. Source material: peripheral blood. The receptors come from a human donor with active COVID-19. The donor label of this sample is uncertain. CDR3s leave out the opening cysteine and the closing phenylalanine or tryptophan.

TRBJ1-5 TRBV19 ASIKDRGDQPQH
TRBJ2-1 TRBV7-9 ASSTGLAGDNEQF
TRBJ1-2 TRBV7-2 ASSRDRADGYT
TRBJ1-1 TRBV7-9 ASSRILLETGVFTEAF
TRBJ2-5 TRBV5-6 ASSLPGAQETQY
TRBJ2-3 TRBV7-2 ASSLVRTSGGTQY
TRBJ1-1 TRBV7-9 ASSLGDRVITDTEAF
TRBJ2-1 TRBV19 ASSHNPWLAGGRYEQF
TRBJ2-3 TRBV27 ASSPEGQGPDTQY
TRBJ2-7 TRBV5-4 ASSLGGVGYEQY
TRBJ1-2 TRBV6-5 ASSYEGKGDRGYT
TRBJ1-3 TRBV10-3 AISENYPRGNTIY
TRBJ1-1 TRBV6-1 ASSENVQVSEAF
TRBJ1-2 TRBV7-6 ASSLVPDTPTGRFGHYGYT
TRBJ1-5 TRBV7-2 ASSFGDRGLRQPQH
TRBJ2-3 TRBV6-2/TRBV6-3 ASSDGLAGNTDTQY
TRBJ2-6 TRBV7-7 ASSPIIPGGGSGANVLT
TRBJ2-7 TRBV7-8 ASSTTVSSSYEQY
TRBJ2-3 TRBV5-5 ASSLLAGSTDTQY
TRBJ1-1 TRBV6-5 ASSFGNTEAF
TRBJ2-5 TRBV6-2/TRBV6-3 ASSYMDIPRGTQY
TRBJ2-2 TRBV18 ASSPPGLAPNTGELF
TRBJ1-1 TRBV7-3 ASSFQGQGAVTEAF
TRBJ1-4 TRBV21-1 ASSNPQGDNEKLF
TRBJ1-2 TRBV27 ASSLSTANNYGYT
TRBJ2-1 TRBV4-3 ASSQALTSDFNNEQF
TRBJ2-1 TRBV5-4 ASSLARNNYNEQF
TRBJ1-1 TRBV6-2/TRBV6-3 ASSTYPRQDLNTEAF
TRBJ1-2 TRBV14 ASSQDVLRYGYT
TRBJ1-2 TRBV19 ASSTSGGNYYGYT
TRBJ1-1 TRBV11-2 ASSGASRGLNTEAF
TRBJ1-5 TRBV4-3 ASSQVWRGQSNQPQH
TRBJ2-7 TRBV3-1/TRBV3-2 ASSQVPSGGSYEQY
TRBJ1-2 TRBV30 AWSSAGEGYT
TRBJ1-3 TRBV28 ASNSGGAGNTIY
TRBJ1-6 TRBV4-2 ASSFTGTGRNSPLH
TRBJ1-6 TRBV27 ASRQIEGRSPLH
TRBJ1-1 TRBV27 ASSRIGGNTEAF
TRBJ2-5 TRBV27 ASSPGTLRETQY
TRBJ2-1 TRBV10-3 AITGQPDNEQF
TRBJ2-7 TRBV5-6 ASSLGQGGRYEQY
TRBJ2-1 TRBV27 ASSYGGSTGYNEQF
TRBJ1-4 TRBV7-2 ASSGGQGGEKLF
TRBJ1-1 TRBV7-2 ASSPYRDDTEAF
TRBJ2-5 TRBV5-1 ASSPLVVSAQETQY
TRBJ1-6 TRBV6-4 ASSDRGRVEPNSPLH
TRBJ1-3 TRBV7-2 ASSLGPQGNGNTIY
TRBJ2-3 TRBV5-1 ASNFEPGLRTDTQY
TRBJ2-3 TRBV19 ASSEGSTDTQY
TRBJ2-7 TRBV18 ASSMTGVLYEQY
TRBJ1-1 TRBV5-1 ASSLSFGVMNTEAF
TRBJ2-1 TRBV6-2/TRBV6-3 ASSRGLAYNEQF
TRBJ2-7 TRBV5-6 ASRPQGTSYEQY
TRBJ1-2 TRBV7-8 ASSLIQGAPGGYT
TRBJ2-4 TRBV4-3 ASSQDPGGGRDIQY
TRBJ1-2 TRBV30 AWTGPLFGYGYT
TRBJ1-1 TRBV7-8 ASSLALANTEAF
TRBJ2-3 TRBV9 ASSVVSSGTDTQY
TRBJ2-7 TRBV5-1 ASSLVSGQGAYEQY
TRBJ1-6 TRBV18 ASSPDDRTTHSPLH